The 25 T cell receptor beta chains listed next were all sequenced from one sample in a study of cytomegalovirus exposure and HLA in healthy donors. The PCR made use of 60 Vbeta and 13 Jbeta primers. Measured with immunoSEQ multiplex PCR; TCRdb has only the in-frame clones, and not every one. Of 100,000 to 150,000 clones detected, roughly 74% appear once; the ten largest clones hold 4.2%. The specimen sequenced was PBMCs. Receptors were obtained from a woman aged 45 to 65 in good health and CMV-seropositive.

The chain couples TRBV25-1 to TRBJ2-5; a weak D match, TRBD2 (6 bases). From germline, CDR1 is MGHDK and CDR2 SYGVNS. With 5 bases removed from V and 0 bases from J, the gap between germline ends came to 13 bases. The length of the CDR3 is 15 residues. DNA for the CDR3: TGTGCCAGCAGTTGGGGAGGAACGTACCAAGAGACCCAGTACTTC. This sequence encodes CASSWGGTYQETQYF.

The chain is built from TRBV27 and TRBJ2-1, with TRBD1 identical over 8 bases. CDR1 is MNHEY and CDR2 is SMNVEV in the germline V gene (reference sequence). CDR3 size: 16 residues. V lost 4 bases to trimming and J lost 5 bases; unmatched junction nucleotides: 10. CDR3 DNA: TGTGCCAGCAGTTCCTACGGGACAGGTATTCACAATGAGCAGTTCTTC. Encoded protein: CASSSYGTGIHNEQFF.

This clone turned up a few times. V is TRBV9 and J is TRBJ1-1, with D uncertain. The V gene lost 1 base and the J gene lost 0 bases, with 4 bases spanning the gap. The germline gives CDR1 SGDLS, CDR2 YYNGEE. This CDR3 is 13 amino acids long. In nucleotides, the CDR3 is TGTGCCAGCAGCGTACTGTTGAACACTGAAGCTTTCTTT. As protein: CASSVLLNTEAFF.

This clone came up a few times. The chain has TRBV5-6 and TRBJ1-4; the D is unclear. Germline values: CDR1 SGHDT, CDR2 YYEEEE. CDR3 length: 16 amino acids. Trimming left V 2 bases short and J 7 bases short, with 18 bases between. The DNA of the CDR3 is TGTGCCAGCAGCTTAAGCAATTTACATGGCGGTGAAAAACTGTTTTTT. It codes for CASSLSNLHGGEKLFF. The full variable domain, its missing parts supplied by reference TRBV5-6 and TRBJ1-4, is DAGVTQSPTHLIKTRGQQVTLRCSPKSGHDTVSWYQQALGQGPQFIFQYYEEEERQRGNFPDRFSGHQFPNYSSELNVNALLLGDSALYLCASSLSNLHGGEKLFFGSGTQLSVL.

The chain uses TRBV9 and TRBJ2-1, with D possibly being TRBD2 (6 bases). The ends were cut back, 1 base at V and 0 bases at J, with 8 bases in the middle. The CDR3 runs 15 residues. In germline, CDR1 is SGDLS, CDR2 YYNGEE. The CDR3 region is CASSVLASSYNEQFF. The CDR3 DNA reads as TGTGCCAGCAGCGTACTAGCGAGCTCCTACAATGAGCAGTTCTTC.

The rearrangement joins TRBV10-1 to TRBJ2-1, with D perhaps matching TRBD2 (5 bases). The CDR3 has 17 amino acids. Trimming took 0 bases from V and 6 from J, leaving 18 bases between them. CDR1 is WNHNN and CDR2 is SYGVQD in the germline V gene (reference sequence). This CDR3 is CASSESAGLLALNEQFF. The CDR3 DNA follows: TGCGCCAGCAGTGAGTCAGCTGGACTCCTCGCCCTCAATGAGCAGTTCTTC.

The chain combines TRBV2 with TRBJ2-5; the D is unclear. The CDR3 has 12 amino acids. Germline V gene sequence: CDR1 SNHLY, CDR2 FYNNEI. Trimming took 2 bases from V and 5 from J, leaving 6 bases between them. The CDR3 region has the DNA TGTGCCAGCAGTGAACAGTTTGAGACCCAGTACTTC. This translates into CASSEQFETQYF.

The chain couples TRBV5-4 to TRBJ2-2; D may be TRBD1 (5 bases). CDR1 is SGHNT, CDR2 YYREEE, per germline (reference sequence). The length of the CDR3 is 16 residues. V was cut by 3 bases and J by 0 bases, with 12 bases left in between. DNA for the CDR3: TGTGCCAGCAGCTCTGGGGCATCAACGAACACCGGGGAGCTGTTTTTT. Its translation is CASSSGASTNTGELFF.

The chain is built from TRBV5-1 and TRBJ1-6, with no clear D. The V end lost 4 bases, the J end lost 12 bases, and 14 bases lay between the germline ends. CDR1 and CDR2 (germline): SGHRS, YFSETQ. This CDR3 region has 13 residues. The DNA of the CDR3 is TGCGCCAGCAGCCCGTCCCCACATGAACCCCTCCACTTT. This encodes CASSPSPHEPLHF.

J is TRBJ1-5 and V is TRBV10-3; D is ambiguous. With 3 bases removed from V and 0 bases from J, the gap between germline ends came to 6 bases. This CDR3 contains 14 residues. Germline V gives CDR1 ENHRY, CDR2 SYGVKD. CDR3 nucleotide sequence: TGTGCCATCAGTGAAGGACTTAGCAATCAGCCCCAGCATTTT. Amino acids: CAISEGLSNQPQHF.

The chain employs TRBV10-3 and TRBJ2-3; 8 bases line up with TRBD2. This CDR3 contains 15 residues. Looked up from germline, CDR1 is ENHRY and CDR2 is SYGVKD. Trimming removed 6 bases from V and 4 bases from J; junction bases left unmatched: 9. DNA of the CDR3: TGTGCCATCAGACCCGCTGCACTAGCGGCAGATACGCAGTATTTT. It specifies CAIRPAALAADTQYF.

V usage is TRBV7-2 and J usage is TRBJ2-5; the match to TRBD2 covers 15 bases. Unmatched junction bases numbered 13, after V lost 5 bases and J lost 9 bases. Germline V gene sequence: CDR1 SGHTA, CDR2 FQGNSA. The CDR3 is made up of 17 amino acids. CDR3 amino acids: CASSIGLAGGGGGAQYF. DNA of the CDR3: TGTGCCAGCAGCATCGGACTAGCGGGGGGGGGAGGAGGGGCCCAGTACTTC.

The CDR3 sequence: CASSEQGLGTGGTQYF. The CDR3 DNA follows: TGTGCCAGCAGTGAACAGGGACTAGGAACGGGAGGGACCCAGTACTTC. The chain links TRBV2 to TRBJ2-5, with TRBD2 matching over 8 bases. Germline values: CDR1 SNHLY, CDR2 FYNNEI. The CDR3 spans 16 residues. The J segment lost 7 bases and the V segment lost 2 bases, leaving 12 bases of the junction unmatched.

Regarding this clone: The junction differs from germline at one of its ends, possibly a read error. The gene calls are TRBV29-1 and TRBJ2-1, with TRBD2 matching over 9 bases. Germline CDR1 reads SQVTM; CDR2 reads ANQGSEA. This CDR3 region has 13 residues. This CDR3 reads CSVELAGARERFF. As DNA, the CDR3 is TGCAGCGTGGAACTAGCGGGTGCGCGTGAGCGGTTCTTC.

The table lists this clone with a few counts. The chain recombines TRBV5-6 with TRBJ1-2, with D unclear. CDR1 and CDR2 (germline): SGHDT, YYEEEE. V was shortened by 0 bases and J by 0 bases, with 6 bases between the two germline ends. This CDR3 contains 14 residues. In DNA, the CDR3 is TGTGCCAGCAGCTTGGTGGGCGCTAACTATGGCTACACCTTC. This encodes CASSLVGANYGYTF.

The chain links TRBV10-3 to TRBJ1-3; 8 nucleotides agree with TRBD1. Germline CDR1 and CDR2: ENHRY and SYGVKD. J gave up 4 bases and V 6 bases, and 5 bases lay outside the gene matches. This CDR3 comprises 14 residues. The CDR3 DNA reads as TGTGCCATCAGACCGGACAGGGCGGGAAACACCATATATTTT. Amino acid sequence: CAIRPDRAGNTIYF.

The chain links TRBV19 to TRBJ1-5; maybe TRBD1 (6 bases). This CDR3 region has 18 residues. Trimming took off 5 bases at V and 3 bases at J, with 23 bases between the two ends. Germline loops: CDR1 LNHDA, CDR2 SQIVND (reference sequence). This CDR3 is CASSYSSGGAYNNQPQHF. The CDR3 DNA reads TGTGCCAGTAGTTATTCATCGGGGGGGGCTTATAACAATCAGCCCCAGCATTTT.

The V call is TRBV27, the J call TRBJ2-5; 11 nucleotides align to TRBD1. With V trimmed by 6 bases and J by 3 bases, 6 bases remained unmatched. This CDR3 is 15 amino acids long. In germline, CDR1 is MNHEY, CDR2 SMNVEV (reference sequence). CDR3 coding DNA: TGTGCCAGCAGCTCTTTGGGACAGGGGGAAGAGACCCAGTACTTC. Translation gives CASSSLGQGEETQYF.

The chain has TRBV18 and TRBJ2-7; 9 bases align to TRBD2. Germline V gene lookup returns CDR1 KGHSH and CDR2 LQKENI. There are 14 residues in the CDR3. The junction had 3 bases not matched to a gene; V was cut back by 4 bases and J by 2 bases. CDR3 sequence: CASSQGGGAYEQYF. The CDR3 nucleotides are TGTGCCAGCTCACAAGGCGGGGGGGCCTACGAGCAGTACTTC.

The rearrangement uses TRBV6-5 and TRBJ1-2; 7 nucleotides agree with TRBD1. J lost 4 bases, V lost 3 bases, and 8 bases had no gene match. Germline V gene sequence: CDR1 MNHEY, CDR2 SVGAGI. The CDR3 is 15 residues long. As DNA, the CDR3 is TGTGCCAGCAGTTATAGCCCCGGGACAGCCTATGGCTACACCTTC. Encoded protein: CASSYSPGTAYGYTF.

This rearrangement joins TRBV7-9 to TRBJ1-2, with TRBD1 matching over 7 bases. This CDR3 comprises 13 residues. In germline, CDR1 is SEHNR, CDR2 FQNEAQ (reference sequence). J lost 12 bases, V lost 0 bases, and 7 bases had no gene match. This chain's CDR3 is CASSLAGTALHTF. DNA for the CDR3: TGTGCCAGCAGCTTAGCCGGGACAGCCTTACACACCTTC.

This chain joins TRBV5-1 and TRBJ1-2; maybe TRBD1 (6 bases). Between the trimmed V and J ends, which lost 3 bases and 4 bases, there was a span of 13 bases. CDR3 length: 14 residues. Germline loops: CDR1 SGHRS, CDR2 YFSETQ. The CDR3 sequence is CASSSGVAGYGYTF. CDR3 nucleotide sequence: TGCGCCAGCAGCTCAGGGGTAGCGGGCTATGGCTACACCTTC.

The chain joins TRBV10-2 to TRBJ1-2; weak D call: TRBD1 (5 bases). Germline values: CDR1 WSHSY, CDR2 SAAADI. V lost 8 bases and J 4 bases, leaving 17 bases between the germline ends. The CDR3 spans 14 residues. Written as DNA, the CDR3 is TGCGCCAGCCGCGGGAAGGGGCGCAGCTATGGCTACACCTTC. This gives the protein CASRGKGRSYGYTF.

This clone turned up a few times. The rearrangement uses TRBV5-1 and TRBJ2-3, with 11 bases identical to TRBD1. The CDR3 totals 19 residues. Trimming removed 0 bases from V and 6 bases from J; junction bases left unmatched: 15. Germline values: CDR1 SGHRS, CDR2 YFSETQ. The CDR3 loop is CASSLDLTGTGGSSDTQYF. The CDR3 DNA reads TGCGCCAGCAGCTTGGATCTAACAGGGACAGGGGGTAGTAGTGATACGCAGTATTTT.

The rearrangement uses TRBV7-2 and TRBJ2-7; D gene uncertain. This CDR3 has 14 amino acids. The germline CDR1 and CDR2 sequences are SGHTA and FQGNSA. V was clipped by 5 bases and J by 4 bases, with 15 bases between them. The DNA of the CDR3 is TGTGCCAGCAGCGCTTGGTTAAACCGGTACGAGCAGTACTTC. Translated, it gives CASSAWLNRYEQYF.